This record concerns one T cell receptor (beta chain) sequence. There is no known antigen for this receptor. No much larger clonotype is one base removed from it; base qualities were not supplied. The data stem from a study of CD8 T cells in Susac syndrome (dated by TCRdb to the late 2010s). A note on the overall study: Whether CD8+ T cell activation and differentiation in Susac syndrome was antigen driven was tested using repertoire sequencing. Clonality of the CD8+ T cell repertoire was compared between about a dozen healthy donors, about 14 Susac syndrome patients and around 15 multiple sclerosis patients.

Peripheral blood CD8+ and CD4+ T cells from healthy donors, Susac syndrome patients and multiple sclerosis patients were profiled using high-throughput TCR beta sequencing. The multiple sclerosis controls were treatment-naive patients who had stable or active relapsing-remitting disease and met the revised McDonald criteria. Bulk CD8+ and CD4+ T cells were purified by magnetic negative isolation, while CD8+ TEMRA cells were enriched using FACS. Blood was drawn into EDTA tubes, processed within 24 hours, and PBMCs were isolated by density gradient centrifugation. PBMCs intended for TCR sequencing were frozen in liquid nitrogen and were later thawed in a 37 degrees C water bath. The sorted or isolated CD4+, CD8+ and CD8+ TEMRA cells had a purity of 90% or higher. As encoded in the germline V gene, CDR1 is MNHEY while CDR2 is SVGAGI. The CDR3 numbers 15 residues from cysteine through phenylalanine. Only CDR3 DNA remains: 45 bases, in frame from the first base. V loses 10 bases, J loses 9 bases, and the germline ends lie 24 bases apart.

RNA was extracted using the RNeasy kit, and roughly 0.5 to 1 microgram was reverse transcribed with random hexamers. The immunoSEQ multiplex PCR assay, covering 54 Vbeta and 13 Jbeta segments, was used to amplify TCR beta CDR3 regions. PCR amplification bias was corrected using a synthetic template baseline for primer optimization and computational correction. In the source study's methods: Reads were annotated to V, D and J genes per IMGT and analyzed with immunoSEQ Analyzer, keeping only productive sequences. To calculate clonality, Shannon entropy was normalized by log2 of the number of productive unique sequences and then subtracted from one. For each patient and control, public and private clones were evaluated within the 100 most prevalent clones. A clone was defined as Susac-specific if it was absent from the healthy and MS cohorts, from approximately 980 published viral clones and from other ImmuneACCESS disease sequences. Using fastp trimming at Q25 and MiXCR clonotype assembly, TCRdb reanalyzed the public sequencing data and kept in-frame beta chains. Each record represents a unique CDR3 protein, reported with the most common genes and DNA among its rows. The authors' filters were not applied to this entry. Across this sample there are about 300,000 distinct CDR3 sequences, with 70% to 90% seen only once. 0.21% of the sample is held by the ten biggest clonotypes.

Beyond this particular receptor, the publication reports: The study acknowledged that relatively few individuals were included in the TCR sequencing and HLA analysis.

Sequenced input: CD8+ T cells from PBMCs. The rearrangement joined TRBV6-5 to TRBJ2-2; the D segment is perhaps TRBD1 or TRBD2, each sharing 5 matched bases. This sequence originates from a human donor with multiple sclerosis. The bases read TGTGCCACCACTATCACAGGTTTGGGGGACCGGGAGCTGTTTTTT. The resulting protein is CATTITGLGDRELFF.